Reported below is one T cell receptor (beta chain). The CDR3 has 15 residues. Germline loops: CDR1 SEHNR, CDR2 FQNEAQ (reference sequence). V was cut by 3 bases and J by 4 bases, with 10 bases left in between. This entry is derived from a study of early T cells in non-severe SARS-CoV-2 infection. cDNA molecules, individually, were tagged with unique molecular identifiers. TCRdb processed the 5' RACE reads anew with MiXCR; each CDR3 protein has one entry. The sample holds about 61,000 distinct CDR3 sequences; approximately 11% are singletons and the top ten take 1.5% to 2%. What was sequenced was whole blood. The source of this sequence is an adult who was a healthcare worker with PCR-confirmed SARS-CoV-2 infection or an uninfected control (not recorded which). This chain links TRBV7-9 with TRBJ1-6, with D uncertain. CDR3 sequence (DNA): TGTGCCAGCAGCTTGGAACGGGAATATAATTCACCCCTCCACTTT. Its translation is CASSLEREYNSPLHF. The variable domain in full, with the rest retrieved from reference TRBV7-9 and TRBJ1-6, is DTGVSQNPRHKITKRGQNVTFRCDPISEHNRLYWYRQTLGQGPEFLTYFQNEAQLEKSRLLSDRFSAERPKGSFSTLEIQRTEQGDSAMYLCASSLEREYNSPLHFGNGTRLTVT.